The 16 T cell receptor beta chains below all came from one sample that was sequenced in a study of control samples from healthy donors and cancer patients. This table comes from immunoSEQ multiplex PCR, and its TCRdb copy is limited to in-frame clones, with some not included. This table has 100,000 to 150,000 clones, about 90% appearing once. The sample was blood. These receptors all stem from a man between 18 and 29 years old in good health.

This clone was seen a single time. The CDR3 loop is CASSLDRLTRGYTF. Written as DNA, the CDR3 is TGTGCCAGCAGCTTAGACAGACTCACCCGAGGCTACACCTTC. This chain connects TRBV7-2 to TRBJ1-2; no firm D call. Between the trimmed V and J ends, which lost 1 base and 8 bases, there was a span of 14 bases. The germline V gene encodes CDR1 SGHTA and CDR2 FQGNSA. There are 14 residues in the CDR3. Looking up the rest from reference TRBV7-2 and TRBJ1-2 gives the full variable domain: GAGVSQSPSNKVTEKGKDVELRCDPISGHTALYWYRQSLGQGLEFLIYFQGNSAPDKSGLPSDRFSAERTGGSVSTLTIQRTQQEDSAVYLCASSLDRLTRGYTFGSGTRLTVV.

The chain recombines TRBV19 with TRBJ1-2; 9 nucleotides match TRBD1. The CDR3 totals 14 residues. Trimming took 10 bases from V and 1 from J; bases not matched to a gene: 7. Germline assignment: CDR1 LNHDA and CDR2 SQIVND (reference sequence). The CDR3 DNA reads TGTGCCACCCGAACAGGGGGCAGTAACTATGGCTACACCTTC. It codes for CATRTGGSNYGYTF.

The V and J genes are TRBV6-1 and TRBJ2-7; D gene uncertain. CDR1 MNHNS and CDR2 SASEGT come from the germline V gene. V was trimmed by 1 base and J by 7 bases, leaving 11 bases between them. The CDR3 spans 13 residues. CDR3 region: CASSEEYFGEQYF. The CDR3 bases are TGTGCCAGCAGTGAAGAGTACTTTGGGGAGCAGTACTTC.

The J gene is TRBJ1-2, the V gene TRBV24-1, with 8 bases fitting TRBD1. V shed 2 bases and J 5 bases; nucleotides not matched to a gene: 12. CDR3 length equals 17 residues. CDR1 and CDR2 (germline): KGHDR, SFDVKD. CDR3: CATSDSRPGTGRYGYTF. The DNA of the CDR3 is TGTGCCACCAGTGATTCTCGGCCCGGGACAGGAAGATATGGCTACACCTTC.

The V gene is TRBV5-1, the J gene TRBJ1-3, with D possibly matching TRBD1 (6 bases). Trimming pared 1 base from V and 2 bases from J, leaving 7 bases between. Germline V gene data show CDR1 as SGHRS and CDR2 as YFSETQ. This CDR3 region has 14 residues. DNA for the CDR3: TGCGCCAGCAGCTTGCAGGGGCCTGGAAACACCATATATTTT. It is translated as CASSLQGPGNTIYF.

In its sample, this clone was seen once. The chain couples TRBV7-6 to TRBJ1-1; D is undetermined. Germline V gene lookup returns CDR1 SGHVS and CDR2 FNYEAQ. The CDR3 length is 16 residues. Deletions cut 5 bases from V and 2 bases from J, with 18 bases between. CDR3 region: CASSLKRGRLNTEAFF. CDR3 sequence (DNA): TGTGCCAGCAGCCTCAAGAGAGGGCGGCTCAACACTGAAGCTTTCTTT.

The chain couples TRBV6-2 or TRBV6-3 to TRBJ1-1; TRBD1 is a possible D gene (5 bases). Germline CDR1 MNHEY, CDR2 SVGEGT. V was shortened by 6 bases and J by 4 bases, with 21 bases between the two germline ends. This CDR3 is 16 amino acids long. Here the CDR3 reads CASSPLGGALGTEAFF. The DNA of the CDR3 is TGTGCCAGCAGCCCCCTCGGAGGGGCGCTGGGCACTGAAGCTTTCTTT.

This sequence joins TRBV15 and TRBJ2-2, with D possibly matching TRBD2 (5 bases). This CDR3 contains 17 residues. Germline lookup yields CDR1 LNHNV and CDR2 YYDKDF (reference sequence). Trimming pared 0 bases from V and 6 bases from J, leaving 17 bases between. CDR3 in amino acids: CATSRDRRLAGAGELFF. The CDR3 nucleotides read TGTGCCACCAGCAGAGATCGACGTCTAGCTGGCGCCGGGGAGCTGTTTTTT.

A single count supports this clone. The J gene is TRBJ1-4, the V gene TRBV7-9, with D hard to call. V lost 5 bases, J lost 3 bases, and 13 bases lay in between. The V gene's germline CDR1 is SEHNR and CDR2 FQNEAQ (reference sequence). The CDR3 has 15 residues. Here the CDR3 reads CASSIAAGPNEKLFF. The DNA for the CDR3 is TGTGCCAGCAGCATTGCAGCGGGCCCTAATGAAAAACTGTTTTTT.

This clone has only a few counts. The J gene is TRBJ1-2, the V gene TRBV4-1; no reliable D call. This CDR3 is 16 amino acids long. Looked up from germline, CDR1 is MGHRA and CDR2 is YSYEKL. V was pared by 0 bases and J by 5 bases, with 16 bases between. This CDR3 reads CASSQEAGRVGYGYTF. In DNA form, the CDR3 reads TGCGCCAGCAGCCAAGAAGCAGGAAGGGTAGGGTATGGCTACACCTTC.

The chain couples TRBV7-3 to TRBJ1-6; D not resolved. The CDR3 consists of 14 residues. Germline V CDR1 and CDR2: SGHTA, FQGTGA. V was shortened by 2 bases and J by 4 bases, with 6 bases between the two germline ends. The CDR3 loop is CASSLGNYNSPLHF. The CDR3 coding sequence is TGTGCCAGCAGCTTAGGAAATTATAATTCACCCCTCCACTTT.

The chain joins TRBV28 to TRBJ1-2; a weak D match, TRBD1 (6 bases). This CDR3 has 15 amino acids. CDR1 and CDR2 (germline): MDHEN, SYDVKM. The CDR3 spells CGLQKGGGTLHGYTF. As DNA, the CDR3 is TGTGGTCTACAGAAAGGGGGGGGGACCCTTCATGGCTACACCTTC.

The V and J genes are TRBV27 and TRBJ1-2; no reliable D call. The ends were cut back, 5 bases at V and 1 base at J, with 11 bases in the middle. Germline CDR1 is MNHEY and CDR2 is SMNVEV (reference sequence). The CDR3 extends over 14 amino acids. CDR3 protein: CASSLLNSNYGYTF. Here the CDR3 DNA reads TGTGCCAGCAGTCTACTCAACAGTAACTATGGCTACACCTTC.

The chain recombines TRBV6-1 with TRBJ1-1; D might be TRBD1 (5 bases). Germline V gene sequence: CDR1 MNHNS, CDR2 SASEGT. The CDR3 totals 15 residues. Trimming stripped 1 base from V and 1 base from J, with 10 bases between. CDR3 bases: TGTGCCAGCAGTGAAGTAGGGGCTGGGAACACTGAAGCTTTCTTT. Protein sequence: CASSEVGAGNTEAFF.

This clone appeared a single time. The V gene is TRBV7-2, the J gene TRBJ2-1; weak D call: TRBD1 (7 bases). The CDR3 covers 15 residues. Germline V CDR1 and CDR2: SGHTA, FQGNSA. Trimming pared 5 bases from V and 7 bases from J, leaving 18 bases between. CDR3 sequence (DNA): TGTGCCAGCAGCCCCAGGGGGGATCTAAGGAATGAGCAGTTCTTC. This gives the protein CASSPRGDLRNEQFF.

This clone was seen only once. CDR3 region: CAISDPRGRDFTDTQYF. The CDR3 DNA reads as TGTGCCATCAGTGATCCGAGGGGGCGGGACTTCACAGATACGCAGTATTTT. The J gene is TRBJ2-3, the V gene TRBV10-3, with D tentatively TRBD1 (7 bases). The germline V and J ends were trimmed by 3 bases and 2 bases, with 18 bases remaining between them. The CDR3 contains 17 residues. Germline CDR1 and CDR2: ENHRY and SYGVKD.